A single count supports the clone carrying this TCR beta chain. As yet, its antigen is unknown. Investigators isolated RNA and reverse transcribed it into cDNA to act as the sequencing template. Sequencing used immunoSEQ multiplex PCR; TCRdb keeps in-frame clones, though not all of them. Of some 190,000 clones in the sample, 51% were seen once. Trimming took off 2 bases at V and 7 bases at J, with 15 bases between the two ends. The CDR3 is 14 residues long. Looked up from germline, CDR1 is SGHDT and CDR2 is YYEEEE. The data stem from a study of CD8+ T cells in alopecia areata. Study details: Treated patients took oral tofacitinib at 5 to 10 mg twice daily.

The treatment here: oral pan-JAK inhibitor, 5-10 mg twice daily. Whole-study findings and limits: Having just one nonresponder leaves the connection between baseline CD8+ expansion and response unresolved. Normal scalp showed lower clonality than lesional scalp, especially alopecia totalis/universalis.

This material consisted of CD8+ T cells sorted from blood, taken at week 52, from a patient treated with tofacitinib. The TCR comes from a human donor with alopecia areata. The chain recombines TRBV5-6 with TRBJ2-5; D is uncertain. The CDR3 is CASSFSGLVLTQYF. CDR3 sequence (DNA): TGTGCCAGCAGCTTTTCGGGCCTGGTTTTGACCCAGTACTTC.